This entry describes one T cell receptor beta chain. Its antigen is not known. MiXCR, run by TCRdb on the RT-PCR reads, gives a single entry per CDR3 protein. The sample records approximately 6,900 distinct CDR3 sequences, roughly 84% being singletons. The entry originates in a study of yellow fever vaccine responses in identical twins. Study-wide findings and caveats: Reports say the vaccine T cell response in twins looked partly convergent and partly personalized.

Germline V CDR1 and CDR2: LGHDT, YNNKEL (reference sequence). This CDR3 is 14 amino acids long. The V end lost 4 bases, the J end lost 7 bases, and 13 bases lay between the germline ends. The clonotype was recovered from a woman aged 18 to 35 who received the yellow fever vaccine. The material was T cells from blood (PBMCs), unsorted or a sorted subset (not recorded which), obtained before or after yellow fever vaccination (not recorded which). This rearrangement joins TRBV3-1 to TRBJ1-4; possible D gene TRBD1, 6 bases. CDR3: CASSRSGDAEKLFF. CDR3 coding DNA: TGTGCCAGCAGCCGATCAGGGGACGCTGAAAAACTGTTTTTT.